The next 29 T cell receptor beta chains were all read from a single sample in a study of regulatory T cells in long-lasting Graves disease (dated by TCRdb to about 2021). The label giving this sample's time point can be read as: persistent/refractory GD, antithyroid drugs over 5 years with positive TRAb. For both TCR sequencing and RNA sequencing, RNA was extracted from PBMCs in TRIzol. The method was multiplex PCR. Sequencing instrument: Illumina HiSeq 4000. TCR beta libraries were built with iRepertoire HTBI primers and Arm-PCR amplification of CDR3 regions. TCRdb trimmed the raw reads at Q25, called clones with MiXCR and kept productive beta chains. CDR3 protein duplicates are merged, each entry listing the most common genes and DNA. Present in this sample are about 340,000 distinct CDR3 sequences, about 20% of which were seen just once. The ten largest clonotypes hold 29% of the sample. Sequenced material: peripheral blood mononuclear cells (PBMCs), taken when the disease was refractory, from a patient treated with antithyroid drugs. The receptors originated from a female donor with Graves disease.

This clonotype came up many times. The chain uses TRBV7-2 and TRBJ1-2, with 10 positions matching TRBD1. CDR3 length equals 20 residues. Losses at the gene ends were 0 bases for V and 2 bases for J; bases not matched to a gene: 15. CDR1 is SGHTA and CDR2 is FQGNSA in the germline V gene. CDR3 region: CASSLAGGRSGTGANYGYTF. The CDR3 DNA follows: TGTGCCAGCAGCTTAGCGGGGGGGAGATCAGGGACAGGGGCGAACTATGGCTACACCTTC.

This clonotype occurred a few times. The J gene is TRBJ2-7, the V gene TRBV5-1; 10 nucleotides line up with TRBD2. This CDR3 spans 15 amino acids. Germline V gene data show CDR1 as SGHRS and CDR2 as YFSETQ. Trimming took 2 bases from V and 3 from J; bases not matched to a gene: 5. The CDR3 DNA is TGCGCCAGCAGCTTAGCTAGCGGGAGCTTCTACGAGCAGTACTTC. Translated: CASSLASGSFYEQYF.

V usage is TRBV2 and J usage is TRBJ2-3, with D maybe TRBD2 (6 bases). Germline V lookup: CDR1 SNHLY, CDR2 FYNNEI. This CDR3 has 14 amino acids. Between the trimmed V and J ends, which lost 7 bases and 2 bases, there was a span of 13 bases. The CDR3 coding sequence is TGTGCCAGCACGGCGGGGCGACTCACAGATACGCAGTATTTT. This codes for CASTAGRLTDTQYF.

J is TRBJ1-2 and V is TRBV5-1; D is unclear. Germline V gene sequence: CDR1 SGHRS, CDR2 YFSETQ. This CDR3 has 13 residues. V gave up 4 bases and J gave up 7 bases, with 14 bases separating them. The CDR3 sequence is CASSLQPPGGYTF. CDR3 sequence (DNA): TGCGCCAGCAGCCTACAACCCCCGGGTGGCTACACCTTC.

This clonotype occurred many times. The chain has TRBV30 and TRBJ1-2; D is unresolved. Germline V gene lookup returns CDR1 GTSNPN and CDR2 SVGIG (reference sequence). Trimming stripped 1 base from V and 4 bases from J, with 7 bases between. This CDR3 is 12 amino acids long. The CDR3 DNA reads TGTGCCTGGAGTGAGTCTTTCTATGGCTACACCTTC. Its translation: CAWSESFYGYTF.

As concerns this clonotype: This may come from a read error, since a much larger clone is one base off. The CDR3 region is CASSQVSGKAATEAFF. The DNA of the CDR3 is TGCGCCAGCAGCCAAGTATCGGGCAAGGCGGCCACTGAAGCTTTCTTT. J is TRBJ1-1 and V is TRBV4-3; unclear D gene. Looked up from germline, CDR1 is LGHNA and CDR2 is YSLEER. CDR3 length equals 16 residues. Trimming pared 1 base from V and 4 bases from J, leaving 16 bases between.

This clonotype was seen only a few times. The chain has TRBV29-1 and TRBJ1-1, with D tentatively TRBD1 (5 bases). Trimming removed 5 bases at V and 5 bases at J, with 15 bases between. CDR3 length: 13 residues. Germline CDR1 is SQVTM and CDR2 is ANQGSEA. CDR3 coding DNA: TGCAGCGTTACCGCAGGGTGGGGGACTGAAGCTTTCTTT. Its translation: CSVTAGWGTEAFF.

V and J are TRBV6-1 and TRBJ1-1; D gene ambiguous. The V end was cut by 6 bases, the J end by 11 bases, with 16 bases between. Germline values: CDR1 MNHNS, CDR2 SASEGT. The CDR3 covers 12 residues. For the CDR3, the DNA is TGTGCCAGCAGCCGCAGTGCGAGGAGGGCTTTCTTT. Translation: CASSRSARRAFF.

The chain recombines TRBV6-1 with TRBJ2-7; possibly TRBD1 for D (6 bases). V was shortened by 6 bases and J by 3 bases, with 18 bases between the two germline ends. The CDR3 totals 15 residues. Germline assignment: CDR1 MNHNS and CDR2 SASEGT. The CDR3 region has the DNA TGTGCCAGCAGGGAATTTAGGGGGTCGAACTACGAGCAGTACTTC. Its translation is CASREFRGSNYEQYF.

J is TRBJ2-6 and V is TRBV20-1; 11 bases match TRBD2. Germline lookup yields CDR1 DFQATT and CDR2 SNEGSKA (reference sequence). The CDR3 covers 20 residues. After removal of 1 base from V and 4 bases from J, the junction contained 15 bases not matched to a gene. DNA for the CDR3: TGCAGTGCTAGAGTCGGAGCGACTAGCGGGATGGGGGGGGGGGCCAACGTCCTGACTTTC. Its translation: CSARVGATSGMGGGANVLTF.

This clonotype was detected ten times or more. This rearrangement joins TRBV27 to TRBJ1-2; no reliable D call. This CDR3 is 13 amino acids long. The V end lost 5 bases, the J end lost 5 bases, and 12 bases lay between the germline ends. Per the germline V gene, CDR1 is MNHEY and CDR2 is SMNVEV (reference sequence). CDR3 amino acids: CASSPGGVYGYTF. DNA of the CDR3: TGTGCCAGCAGTCCCGGTGGGGTTTATGGCTACACCTTC.

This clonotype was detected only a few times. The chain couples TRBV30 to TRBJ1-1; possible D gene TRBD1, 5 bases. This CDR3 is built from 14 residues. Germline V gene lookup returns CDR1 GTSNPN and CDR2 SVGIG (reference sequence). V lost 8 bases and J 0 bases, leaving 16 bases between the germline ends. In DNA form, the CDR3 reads TGTGCCCGTAAAACGGGACTCATGAACACTGAAGCTTTCTTT. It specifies CARKTGLMNTEAFF. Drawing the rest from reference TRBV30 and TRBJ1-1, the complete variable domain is SQTIHQWPATLVQPVGSPLSLECTVEGTSNPNLYWYRQAAGRGLQLLFYSVGIGQISSEVPQNLSASRPQDRQFILSSKKLLLSDSGFYLCARKTGLMNTEAFFGQGTRLTVV.

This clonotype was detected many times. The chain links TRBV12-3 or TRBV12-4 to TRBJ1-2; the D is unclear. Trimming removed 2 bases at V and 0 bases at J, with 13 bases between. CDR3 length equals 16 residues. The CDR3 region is CASSLNGQVPNYGYTF. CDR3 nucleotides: TGTGCCAGCAGTTTAAACGGGCAGGTACCTAACTATGGCTACACCTTC.

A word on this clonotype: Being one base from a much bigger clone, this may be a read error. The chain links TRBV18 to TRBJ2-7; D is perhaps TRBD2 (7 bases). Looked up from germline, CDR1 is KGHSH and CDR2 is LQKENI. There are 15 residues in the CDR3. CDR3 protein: CASSPGTRGAYEQHF. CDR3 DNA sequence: TGTGCCAGCTCACCTGGCACACGGGGGGCCTACGAGCAGCACTTC.

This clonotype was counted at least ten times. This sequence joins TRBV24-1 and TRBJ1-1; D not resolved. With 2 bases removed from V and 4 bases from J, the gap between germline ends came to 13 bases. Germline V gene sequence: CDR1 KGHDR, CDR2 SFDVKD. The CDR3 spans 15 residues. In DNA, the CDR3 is TGTGCCACCAGTGATTCTACTGAACTGGGCACTGAAGCTTTCTTT. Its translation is CATSDSTELGTEAFF.

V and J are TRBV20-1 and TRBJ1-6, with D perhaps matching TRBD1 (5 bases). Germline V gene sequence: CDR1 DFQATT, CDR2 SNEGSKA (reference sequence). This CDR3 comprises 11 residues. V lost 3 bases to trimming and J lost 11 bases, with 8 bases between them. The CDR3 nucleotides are TGCAGTGCTAGGCAGGGTCCACCCCTCCACTTT. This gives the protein CSARQGPPLHF.

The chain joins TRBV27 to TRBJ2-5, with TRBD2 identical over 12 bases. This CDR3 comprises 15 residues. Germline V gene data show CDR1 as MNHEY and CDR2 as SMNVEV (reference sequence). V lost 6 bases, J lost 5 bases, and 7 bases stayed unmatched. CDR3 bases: TGTGCCAGCAGGGTCCTAGCGGGAGGGCCCGAGACCCAGTACTTC. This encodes CASRVLAGGPETQYF.

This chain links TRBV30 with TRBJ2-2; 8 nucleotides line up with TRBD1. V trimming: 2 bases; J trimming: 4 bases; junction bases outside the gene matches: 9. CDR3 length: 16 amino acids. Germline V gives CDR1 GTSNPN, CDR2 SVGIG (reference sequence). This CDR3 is CAWSLPGTGRTGELFF. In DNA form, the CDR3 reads TGTGCCTGGAGTCTACCCGGGACAGGTCGCACCGGGGAGCTGTTTTTT.

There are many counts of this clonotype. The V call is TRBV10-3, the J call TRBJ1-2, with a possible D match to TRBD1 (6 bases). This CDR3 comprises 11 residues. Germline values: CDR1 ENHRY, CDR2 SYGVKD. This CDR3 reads CATPGGRVYTF. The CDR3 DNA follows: TGTGCTACTCCTGGGGGCCGTGTCTACACCTTC.

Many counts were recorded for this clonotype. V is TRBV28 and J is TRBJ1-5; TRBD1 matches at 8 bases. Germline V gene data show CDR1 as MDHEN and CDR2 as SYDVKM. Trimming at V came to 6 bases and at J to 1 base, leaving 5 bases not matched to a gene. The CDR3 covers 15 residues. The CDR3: CASSPTGASNQPQHF. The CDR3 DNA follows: TGTGCCAGCAGCCCGACAGGGGCCAGCAATCAGCCCCAGCATTTT.

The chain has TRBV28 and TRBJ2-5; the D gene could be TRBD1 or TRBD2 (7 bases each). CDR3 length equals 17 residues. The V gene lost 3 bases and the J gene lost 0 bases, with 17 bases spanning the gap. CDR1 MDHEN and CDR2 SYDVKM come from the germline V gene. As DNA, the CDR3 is TGTGCCAGCAGTTTTGGGAGGGGGCACCAGTACCAAGAGACCCAGTACTTC. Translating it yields CASSFGRGHQYQETQYF.

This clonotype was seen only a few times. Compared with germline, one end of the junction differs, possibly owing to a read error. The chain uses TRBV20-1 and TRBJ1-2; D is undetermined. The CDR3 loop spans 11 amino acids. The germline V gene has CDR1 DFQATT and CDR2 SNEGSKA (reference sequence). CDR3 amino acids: CSARGGKGYTF. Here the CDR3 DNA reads TGCAGTGCAAGAGGCGGGAAAGGCTACACCTTC.

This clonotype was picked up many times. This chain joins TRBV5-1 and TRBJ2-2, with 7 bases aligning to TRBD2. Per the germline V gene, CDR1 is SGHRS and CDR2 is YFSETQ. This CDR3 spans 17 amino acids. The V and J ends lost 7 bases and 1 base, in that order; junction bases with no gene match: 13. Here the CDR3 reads CASRPTGGSRNTGELFF. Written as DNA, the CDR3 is TGCGCCAGCCGGCCGACGGGCGGGAGCCGGAACACCGGGGAGCTGTTTTTT.

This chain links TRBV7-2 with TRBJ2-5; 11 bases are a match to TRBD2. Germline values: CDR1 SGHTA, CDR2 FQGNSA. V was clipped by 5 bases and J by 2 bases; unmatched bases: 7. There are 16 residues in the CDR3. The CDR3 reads CASSTQTSGIQETQYF. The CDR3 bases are TGTGCCAGCAGCACTCAGACTAGCGGGATACAAGAGACCCAGTACTTC.

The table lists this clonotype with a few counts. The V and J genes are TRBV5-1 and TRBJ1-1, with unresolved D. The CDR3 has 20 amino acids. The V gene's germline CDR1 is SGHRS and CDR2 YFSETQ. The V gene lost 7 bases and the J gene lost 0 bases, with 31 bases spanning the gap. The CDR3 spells CASRRMGGISVPSMNTEAFF. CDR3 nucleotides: TGCGCCAGCCGGCGGATGGGTGGGATATCAGTCCCCTCGATGAACACTGAAGCTTTCTTT.

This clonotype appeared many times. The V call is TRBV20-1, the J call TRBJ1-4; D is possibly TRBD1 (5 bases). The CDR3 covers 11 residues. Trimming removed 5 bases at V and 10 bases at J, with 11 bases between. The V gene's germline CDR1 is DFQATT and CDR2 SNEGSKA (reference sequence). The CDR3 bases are TGCAGTGCTTATGGACAAGCAAAACTGTTTTTT. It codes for CSAYGQAKLFF.

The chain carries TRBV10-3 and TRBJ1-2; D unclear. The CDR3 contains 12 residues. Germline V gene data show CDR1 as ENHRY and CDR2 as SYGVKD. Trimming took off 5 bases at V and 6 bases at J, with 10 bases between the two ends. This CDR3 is CAISKETNGYTF. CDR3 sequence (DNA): TGTGCCATCAGTAAGGAAACCAATGGCTACACCTTC.

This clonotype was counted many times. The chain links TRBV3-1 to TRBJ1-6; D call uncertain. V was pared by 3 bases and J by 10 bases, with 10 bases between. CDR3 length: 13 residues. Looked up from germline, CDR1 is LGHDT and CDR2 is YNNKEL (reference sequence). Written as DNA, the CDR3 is TGTGCCAGCAGCCAGTCTTTCGCCTCACCCCTCCACTTT. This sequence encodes CASSQSFASPLHF.

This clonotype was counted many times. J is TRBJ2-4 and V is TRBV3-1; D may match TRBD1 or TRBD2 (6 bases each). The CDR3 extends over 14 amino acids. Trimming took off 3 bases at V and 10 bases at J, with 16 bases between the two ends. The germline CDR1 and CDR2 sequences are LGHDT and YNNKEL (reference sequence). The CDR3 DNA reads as TGTGCCAGCAGCCACCCCGTTGGAGGGACAATTCAGTACTTC. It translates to CASSHPVGGTIQYF. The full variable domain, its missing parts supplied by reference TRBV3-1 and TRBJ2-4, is DTAVSQTPKYLVTQMGNDKSIKCEQNLGHDTMYWYKQDSKKFLKIMFSYNNKELIINETVPNRFSPKSPDKAHLNLHINSLELGDSAVYFCASSHPVGGTIQYFGAGTRLSVL.